These T cell receptor beta chains were read from a single sample in a study of CD8+CD57+ T cells in acquired aplastic anemia. TCRdb re-derived calls from the reads in MiXCR, one entry per CDR3 protein. The table has 450,000 to 600,000 distinct CDR3 sequences, roughly 34% seen once. Sequencing was carried out using sorted CD4+, CD8+, or CD8+CD57+ T cells (not recorded which) from PBMCs. All receptors come from a human donor with aplastic anemia. Both conserved end residues are part of each CDR3. Each record gives: D gene, V gene, J gene, CDR3 length, clone size, CDR3 DNA, CDR3 protein. D genes are given only for firm matches. A row's size may be missing; if present it is once, few, many or a size class.

>TRBD2|TRBV29-1|TRBJ2-3|16|many
TGCAGCGTTGAAGGAATAGCTAGCGGGAGTTCAGATACGCAGTATTTT
CSVEGIASGSSDTQYF
>NA|TRBV24-1|TRBJ1-2|14|once
TGTGCCACCAGTAAGACAGGAATTCGGGGTGGCTACACCTTC
CATSKTGIRGGYTF
>TRBD2|TRBV15|TRBJ2-3|17|few
TGTGCCACCAGCAGAGATCAAGGCGGGGGACGCACAGATACGCAGTATTTT
CATSRDQGGGRTDTQYF
>NA|TRBV3-1|TRBJ1-1|14|NA
TGTGCCAGCAGCCAAGATGTTGCAAGAGCTGAAGCTTTCTTT
CASSQDVARAEAFF
>TRBD2|TRBV7-8|TRBJ2-3|14|few
TGTGCCAGCAGCTTAGGGTCTAGCGGAGATACGCAGTATTTT
CASSLGSSGDTQYF
>TRBD1|TRBV14|TRBJ1-6|16|few
TGTGCCAGCAGCCAGGCACCGGGACAGGGGAATTCATCCCTCCACTTT
CASSQAPGQGNSSLHF
>NA|TRBV11-1|TRBJ2-1|12|NA
TGTGCCAGCAGGGGACTTCGCGGTGAGCAGTTCTTC
CASRGLRGEQFF
>NA|TRBV9|TRBJ2-4|14|NA
TGTGCCAGCAGCGTAGCCCCCGGGTTAAACACTCAGTACTTC
CASSVAPGLNTQYF
>TRBD1|TRBV7-9|TRBJ1-4|15|NA
TGTGCCAGCAGCTCCGACAGGGGATGGGATGAAAAACTGTTTTTT
CASSSDRGWDEKLFF
>TRBD2|TRBV9|TRBJ2-5|16|few
TGTGCCAGCAGCGTAGCGGTACTAGCGACCCAAGAGACCCAGTACTTC
CASSVAVLATQETQYF
>NA|TRBV20-1|TRBJ2-7|13|NA
TGCAGTGCTAGAGTTGGTAGGGGCTACGAGCAGTACTTC
CSARVGRGYEQYF
>NA|TRBV29-1|TRBJ2-1|15|many
TGCAGCGTTGAATGGTTTGAGACAACCTACAATGAGCAGTTCTTC
CSVEWFETTYNEQFF
>TRBD2|TRBV7-6|TRBJ2-1|18|NA
TGTGCCAGCAGCTTAGGTTCTAGCGGGGGGGCCAATATGTATGAGCAGTTCTTC
CASSLGSSGGANMYEQFF
>NA|TRBV29-1|TRBJ2-7|12|many
TGCAGCGTTCGGGCTGACTCCTACGAGCAGTACTTC
CSVRADSYEQYF
>NA|TRBV19|TRBJ2-7|15|many
TGTGCCAGTAGTATAGGACTTACGATCTCCTACGAGCAGTACTTC
CASSIGLTISYEQYF
>NA|TRBV5-4|TRBJ1-6|13|NA
TGTGCCAGCAGCTTGGTGGCAGATTCACCCCTCCACTTT
CASSLVADSPLHF
>NA|TRBV20-1|TRBJ1-1|12|many
TGCAGTGCTAGAGAGCTTAACGTGGGAGCTTTCTTT
CSARELNVGAFF
>NA|TRBV11-2|TRBJ2-2|15|NA
TGTGCCAGCAGCTTCAGGGACCTGAACACCGGGGAGCTGTTTTTT
CASSFRDLNTGELFF
>NA|TRBV4-3|TRBJ1-4|14|NA
TGCGCCAGCAGCCTAGTGGGGGATAATGAAAAACTGTTTTTT
CASSLVGDNEKLFF
>NA|TRBV25-1|TRBJ2-7|13|NA
TGTGCCAGCAGCTCCAGGGGATTCCACGAGAAGTACTTC
CASSSRGFHEKYF
>NA|TRBV2|TRBJ1-3|13|NA
TGTGCCAGCAGTGACGGGCAGGGAAACACCATATATTTT
CASSDGQGNTIYF
>NA|TRBV10-1|TRBJ1-1|14|many
TGCGCCAGCAGTGAGTCAGGACAGAACACTGAAGCTTTCTTT
CASSESGQNTEAFF
>NA|TRBV25-1|TRBJ1-1|16|NA
TGTGCCAGCAGTGGGCTCTCGACAGGCATGAACACTGAAGCTTTCTTT
CASSGLSTGMNTEAFF
>NA|TRBV6-1|TRBJ1-6|14|many
TGTGCCAGCAGTGAACACAGGCGTAATTCACCCCTCCACTTT
CASSEHRRNSPLHF
>NA|TRBV20-1|TRBJ1-1|16|few
TGCAGTGCTAGTCGTTATCCTGCCTTTATGAACACTGAAGCTTTCTTT
CSASRYPAFMNTEAFF
>TRBD2|TRBV10-3|TRBJ2-5|15|many
TGTGCCATCAGTGTTAAGCGGGAGGCCCAAGAGACCCAGTACTTC
CAISVKREAQETQYF
>NA|TRBV7-8|TRBJ2-7|14|NA
TGTGCCAGCAGCCTAGATTATGCTAACTACGAGCAGTACTTC
CASSLDYANYEQYF
>NA|TRBV19|TRBJ2-1|13|NA
TGTGCCAGTACCCCGAGCTCCTACAATGAGCAGTTCTTC
CASTPSSYNEQFF
>TRBD2|TRBV7-2|TRBJ2-7|12|once
TGTGCCAGCAGTCGTAGGGAGGGCGAGCAGTACTTC
CASSRREGEQYF
>NA|TRBV25-1|TRBJ2-1|13|NA
TGTGCCAGCAGTGCTAGACGGGACAATGAGCAGTTCTTC
CASSARRDNEQFF
>TRBD2|TRBV2|TRBJ2-1|11|many
TGTGCCAGCAGCCACCGGGACTACTCGTTCTTC
CASSHRDYSFF
>NA|TRBV5-1|TRBJ1-1|13|few
TGCGCCAGCAGCTTAAAGGCCGGCACTGAAGCTTTCTTT
CASSLKAGTEAFF
>NA|TRBV9|TRBJ2-3|15|NA
TGTGCCAGCAGCGTAGGGGGCGGGTTAGAAGATACGCAGTATTTT
CASSVGGGLEDTQYF
>NA|TRBV24-1|TRBJ2-3|13|many
TGTGCCACCAGTGACTCTAGGGGGTATACGCAGTATTTT
CATSDSRGYTQYF
>NA|TRBV20-1|TRBJ2-4|13|NA
TGCAGTGCTAGCTCTGGCGTCAAAAACATTCAGTACTTC
CSASSGVKNIQYF
>NA|TRBV25-1|TRBJ1-5|14|many
TGTGCCAGCAGTGAGCAGGCGACTACGTGGCCCCAGCATTTT
CASSEQATTWPQHF
>NA|TRBV24-1|TRBJ1-5|16|many
TGTGCCACCAGTGACCACGGAGGGAGGGGCGATCAGCCCCAGCATTTT
CATSDHGGRGDQPQHF
>NA|TRBV10-3|TRBJ2-7|11|many
TGTGCCATCAGTGAAACCTACGAGCAGTACTTC
CAISETYEQYF
>NA|TRBV4-1|TRBJ2-7|17|many
TGCGCCAGCAGCCAAGATACCGGCCGCGCAGGATCCTACGAGCAGTACTTC
CASSQDTGRAGSYEQYF